This T cell receptor beta chain was sequenced during a study of T cells in localized non-small cell lung cancer. Clones were read by immunoSEQ multiplex PCR, and TCRdb kept only the in-frame ones, dropping some. The sample consists of 70,000 or so clones, 65% to 85% of them appearing once. The ends lost 8 bases at V and 8 bases at J; junction bases unmatched: 15. CDR3 length: 17 amino acids. The V gene's germline CDR1 is MNHEY and CDR2 SMNVEV (reference sequence). Overall study findings and caveats: Multi-region tumor sequencing was not done, so intratumor heterogeneity could not be excluded. Higher blood T cell density tracked longer overall survival.

A note on this clone: Its antigen is undetermined.

Sequencing was performed on peripheral blood, taken before any cancer treatment. This TCR was recovered from a female donor at least 60 years old with stage I lung adenocarcinoma. The rearrangement links TRBV27 to TRBJ2-3, with 14 bases that match TRBD2. CDR3 sequence: CASRGWGLAGVSGTQYF. The DNA of the CDR3 is TGTGCCAGCCGAGGCTGGGGACTAGCGGGAGTGAGCGGTACGCAGTATTTT.